This is a list of T cell receptor beta chains from one sample in a study of CD8 T cells in Susac syndrome. TCRdb re-called the immunoSEQ multiplex PCR reads with MiXCR, one entry per CDR3 protein. Of approximately 210,000 distinct CDR3 sequences in the sample, 94% were seen once. The specimen was CD4+ T cells from PBMCs. Source of these receptors: a human donor with Susac syndrome. The CDR3 runs from the conserved cysteine through the conserved F or W. A D gene is named only where the DNA matches it firmly. Size is stated for part of the rows, as once, few or many counts, or as a class when the clone is expanded.

J,D,size,V,DNA,CDR3
TRBJ1-2,-,-,TRBV12-3/TRBV12-4,TGTGCCAGCAGTTTGGGTAGGGGAGTCTATGGCTACACCTTC,CASSLGRGVYGYTF
TRBJ2-5,-,-,TRBV20-1,TGCAGTGCCAGTAACTCCGGGAAAGAGACCCAGTACTTC,CSASNSGKETQYF
TRBJ2-5,-,once,TRBV20-1,TGCAGTGCTCCGGGATCTTATCCCCAAGAGACCCAGTACTTC,CSAPGSYPQETQYF
TRBJ1-6,-,-,TRBV6-5,TGTGCCAGCCGCTCGGCCACCAATAATTCACCCCTCCACTTT,CASRSATNNSPLHF
TRBJ1-6,-,-,TRBV2,TGTGCCAGCAGTGAAGAAGGCCGACTGGTTTCACCCCTCCACTTT,CASSEEGRLVSPLHF
TRBJ2-7,-,-,TRBV2,TGTGCCAGCGGACGTGAGAGGGGGGGGAACGAGCAGTACTTC,CASGRERGGNEQYF
TRBJ2-2,-,-,TRBV30,TGTGCCTGGAGTGTACGGATTGGGGGTCCGAACACCGGGGAGCTGTTTTTT,CAWSVRIGGPNTGELFF
TRBJ2-2,-,once,TRBV24-1,TGTGCCACCAATCCCGGGACGGACACCGGGGAGCTGTTTTTT,CATNPGTDTGELFF
TRBJ1-3,-,once,TRBV7-9,TGTGCCAGCAGCGAAATCTCTGGAAACACCATATATTTT,CASSEISGNTIYF
TRBJ1-6,-,-,TRBV6-5,TGTGCCAGCAGTTACTCGAATCGGAATAATTCACCCCTCCACTTT,CASSYSNRNNSPLHF
TRBJ2-2,-,-,TRBV12-3/TRBV12-4,TGTGCCAGCAGTACAGTCTCTGACGGGGAGCTGTTTTTT,CASSTVSDGELFF
TRBJ2-1,-,-,TRBV5-1,TGCGCCAGCACCGATATTTTAAATGAGCAGTTCTTC,CASTDILNEQFF
TRBJ1-1,-,-,TRBV6-2/TRBV6-3,TGTGCCAGCAGTAGACCTACCAGTGAAGCTTTCTTT,CASSRPTSEAFF
TRBJ1-4,TRBD1,-,TRBV12-3/TRBV12-4,TGTGCCAGCAGAGGACAGGCCGGGTTGGAAAAACTGTTTTTT,CASRGQAGLEKLFF
TRBJ2-3,TRBD2,-,TRBV20-1,TGCAGTGCTAGAGATGGGACTAACACAGATACGCAGTATTTT,CSARDGTNTDTQYF
TRBJ1-2,-,-,TRBV10-3,TGTGCCATCAGCGATACCGATTTTTATGGCTACACCTTC,CAISDTDFYGYTF
TRBJ1-4,-,-,TRBV12-3/TRBV12-4,TGTGCCAGCAGTTTAGCCCCGGGCCTCCCAGCAACTAATGAAAAACTGTTTTTT,CASSLAPGLPATNEKLFF
TRBJ2-3,TRBD2,-,TRBV30,TGTGCCTGGAGCCCAGCGGGGGGGACCACAGATACGCAGTATTTT,CAWSPAGGTTDTQYF
TRBJ1-1,-,-,TRBV30,TGTGCCTGGAGTGTACACCAGGATCGGACTGAAGCTTTCTTT,CAWSVHQDRTEAFF
TRBJ1-5,TRBD1,-,TRBV7-9,TGTGCCAGCCGGGGGACAGGGGAGCGTCAGCCCCAGCATTTT,CASRGTGERQPQHF
TRBJ1-2,-,-,TRBV25-1,TGTGCCAGCAGCAGGGCAGGGAGCGGCTACACCTTC,CASSRAGSGYTF
TRBJ1-1,-,-,TRBV7-3,TGTGCCAGCAGCTTATCGCCGGATATGAACACTGAAGCTTTCTTT,CASSLSPDMNTEAFF
TRBJ1-4,-,-,TRBV30,TGTGCCTGCCCGCAGAGAGAAAAACTGTTTTTT,CACPQREKLFF
TRBJ2-2,-,-,TRBV6-2/TRBV6-3,TGTGCCAGCACAGGACAGCTTGGCACCGGGGAGCTGTTTTTT,CASTGQLGTGELFF
TRBJ1-2,-,-,TRBV27,TGTGCCAGCAGTTCGGGGTCTTATGGCTACACCTTC,CASSSGSYGYTF
TRBJ1-6,-,-,TRBV3-1,TGTGCCAGCAGTCGTGGATTGGGCGGGTCACCCCTCCACTTT,CASSRGLGGSPLHF
TRBJ2-6,TRBD1,-,TRBV5-6,TGTGCCAGCAGCTGGGGGACAGGACTAATCTTCTCTGGGGCCAACGTCCTGACTTTC,CASSWGTGLIFSGANVLTF
TRBJ2-4,TRBD2,-,TRBV5-6,TGTGCCAGCAGCTTGACATTGGAGTATGGCGGGGGGGCCAAAAACATTCAGTACTTC,CASSLTLEYGGGAKNIQYF
TRBJ2-3,TRBD1,-,TRBV5-1,TGCGCCAGCAGCTCAATCGACAGGGGGGAAACGCAGTATTTT,CASSSIDRGETQYF
TRBJ1-2,-,-,TRBV10-3,TGTGCCATCAGTGAAAGAGCAGGGGCGGGGGGCTACACCTTC,CAISERAGAGGYTF
TRBJ1-2,-,-,TRBV7-3,TGTGCCAGCAGCTTAGTTCCCGGGGCGGGGTTGGATGGCTACACCTTC,CASSLVPGAGLDGYTF
TRBJ2-2,TRBD1,-,TRBV27,TGTGCCAGCAGTTTCGACAGGGCCGGGAACACCGGGGAGCTGTTTTTT,CASSFDRAGNTGELFF
TRBJ2-1,TRBD2,-,TRBV20-1,TGCAGTGCTAGCCAGCCGAGCGGGGGGGGCAATGAGCAGTTCTTC,CSASQPSGGGNEQFF
TRBJ1-4,-,-,TRBV15,TGTGCCACCAGCAGAGATGGGTCAACTAATGAAAAACTGTTTTTT,CATSRDGSTNEKLFF
TRBJ2-3,-,-,TRBV6-1,TGTGCCAGCAGAGCCGACGATACGCAGTATTTT,CASRADDTQYF
TRBJ2-3,-,-,TRBV7-9,TGTGCCAGCAGCTCGGACAGAGTGAGCACAGATACGCAGTATTTT,CASSSDRVSTDTQYF
TRBJ2-2,-,-,TRBV5-6,TGTGCCAGCAGCTCTATAGGGGTGCACACCGGGGAGCTGTTTTTT,CASSSIGVHTGELFF
TRBJ2-5,-,-,TRBV5-1,TGCGCCAGCAGCTTGGAGGGGACATCTCAAGAGACCCAGTACTTC,CASSLEGTSQETQYF
TRBJ2-3,-,-,TRBV20-1,TGCAGTGCTAGGACCGATTTGAATACGCAGTATTTT,CSARTDLNTQYF
TRBJ2-5,-,-,TRBV28,TGTGCCAGCCTCAAGGAGACCCAGTACTTC,CASLKETQYF
TRBJ1-1,-,-,TRBV4-3,TGCGCCAGCAGCCAAGATAACTCGAACACTGAAGCTTTCTTT,CASSQDNSNTEAFF
TRBJ2-4,-,-,TRBV20-1,TGCAGTGCGAAGGAGGTTGTGGCCAAAAACATTCAGTACTTC,CSAKEVVAKNIQYF
TRBJ1-2,-,-,TRBV20-1,TGCAGTGCTCGGCTTCGACTTTATGGCTACACCTTC,CSARLRLYGYTF
TRBJ1-4,-,-,TRBV9,TGTGCCAGCAGCGTAGCGGGTCCTAATGAAAAACTGTTTTTT,CASSVAGPNEKLFF
TRBJ2-5,-,-,TRBV15,TGTGCCACCAGCAAGGTGGCGGGTGTGGAGACCCAGTACTTC,CATSKVAGVETQYF
TRBJ1-6,TRBD1,-,TRBV30,TGTGCCTGGAGTGTACGGGACAGGGGCGGGGGGAATTCACCCCTCCACTTT,CAWSVRDRGGGNSPLHF
TRBJ2-1,TRBD1,-,TRBV5-4,TGTGCCAGCAGCTTGAAGCCGGGACAGGGGACCAATGAGCAGTTCTTC,CASSLKPGQGTNEQFF
TRBJ1-1,-,-,TRBV20-1,TGCAGTGCTAGACACAGGATCCGTAAGAACACTGAAGCTTTCTTT,CSARHRIRKNTEAFF